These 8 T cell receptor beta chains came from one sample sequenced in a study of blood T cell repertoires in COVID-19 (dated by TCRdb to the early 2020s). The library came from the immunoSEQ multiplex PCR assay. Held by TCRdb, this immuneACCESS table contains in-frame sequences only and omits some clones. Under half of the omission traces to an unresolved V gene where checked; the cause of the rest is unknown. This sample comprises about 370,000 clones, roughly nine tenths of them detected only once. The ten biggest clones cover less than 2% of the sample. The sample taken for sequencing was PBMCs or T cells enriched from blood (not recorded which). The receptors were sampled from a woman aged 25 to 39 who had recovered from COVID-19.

This chain's CDR3 is CASSLGGQGRGEQYF. The CDR3 DNA is TGTGCCAGCAGCTTAGGGGGACAGGGGAGGGGCGAGCAGTACTTC. This chain links TRBV7-3 with TRBJ2-7; 10 nucleotides align to TRBD1. The CDR3 length is 15 residues. The trim removed 2 bases at V and 6 bases at J, leaving 7 bases unmatched. Germline V lookup: CDR1 SGHTA, CDR2 FQGTGA.

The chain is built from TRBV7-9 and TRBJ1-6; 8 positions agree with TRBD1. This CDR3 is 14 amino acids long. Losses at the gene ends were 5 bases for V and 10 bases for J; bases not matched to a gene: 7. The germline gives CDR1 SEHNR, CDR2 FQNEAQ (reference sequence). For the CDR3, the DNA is TGTGCCAGCAGCAAGGACAGGGTCAGGTCACCCCTCCACTTT. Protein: CASSKDRVRSPLHF. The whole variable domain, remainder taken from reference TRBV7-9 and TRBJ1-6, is DTGVSQNPRHKITKRGQNVTFRCDPISEHNRLYWYRQTLGQGPEFLTYFQNEAQLEKSRLLSDRFSAERPKGSFSTLEIQRTEQGDSAMYLCASSKDRVRSPLHFGNGTRLTVT.

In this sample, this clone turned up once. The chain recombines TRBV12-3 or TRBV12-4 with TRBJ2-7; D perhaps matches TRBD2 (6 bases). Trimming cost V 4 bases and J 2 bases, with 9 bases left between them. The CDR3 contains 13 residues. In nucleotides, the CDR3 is TGTGCCAGCAGTTGGGACTCCACCTACGAGCAGTACTTC. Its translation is CASSWDSTYEQYF.

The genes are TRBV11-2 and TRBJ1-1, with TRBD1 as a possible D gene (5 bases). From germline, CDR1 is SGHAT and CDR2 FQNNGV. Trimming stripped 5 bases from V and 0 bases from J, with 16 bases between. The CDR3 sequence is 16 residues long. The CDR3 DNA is TGTGCCAGCAGCCCCCCCGGCGTGGGGCTGAACACTGAAGCTTTCTTT. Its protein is CASSPPGVGLNTEAFF.

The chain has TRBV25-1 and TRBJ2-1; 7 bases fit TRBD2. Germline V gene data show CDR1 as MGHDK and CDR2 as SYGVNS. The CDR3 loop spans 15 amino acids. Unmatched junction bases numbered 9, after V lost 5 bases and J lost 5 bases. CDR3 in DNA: TGTGCCAGCAGTCCAAGTGGGACTATAAACAATGAGCAGTTCTTC. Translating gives CASSPSGTINNEQFF.

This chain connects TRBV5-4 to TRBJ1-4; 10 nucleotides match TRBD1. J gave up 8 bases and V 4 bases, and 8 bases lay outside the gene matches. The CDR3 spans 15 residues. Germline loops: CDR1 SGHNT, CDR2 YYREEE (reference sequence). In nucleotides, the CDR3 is TGTGCCAGCAGCCCCTGGACAGGGGGGCAGGAAAAACTGTTTTTT. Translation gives CASSPWTGGQEKLFF.

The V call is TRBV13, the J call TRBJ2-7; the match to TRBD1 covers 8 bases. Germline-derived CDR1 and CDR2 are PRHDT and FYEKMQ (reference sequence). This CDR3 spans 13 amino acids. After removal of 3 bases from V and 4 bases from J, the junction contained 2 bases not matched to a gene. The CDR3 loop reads CASSLTGDYEQYF. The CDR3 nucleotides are TGTGCCAGCAGCTTGACAGGGGATTACGAGCAGTACTTC.

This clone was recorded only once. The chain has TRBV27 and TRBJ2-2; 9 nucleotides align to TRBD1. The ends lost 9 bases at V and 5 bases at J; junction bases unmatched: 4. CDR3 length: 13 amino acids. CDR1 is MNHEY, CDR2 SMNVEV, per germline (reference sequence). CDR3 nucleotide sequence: TGTGCCAGTCGGACAGGGGAGACCGGGGAGCTGTTTTTT. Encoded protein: CASRTGETGELFF.